The 27 T cell receptor beta chains below all came from one sample that was sequenced in a study of Graves' ophthalmopathy and Graves' hyperthyroidism. Transcripts of RNA were the source for amplifying TCR beta CDR3 regions. Following a first-round RT-PCR that used HTBI primers, a second-round multiplex PCR was carried out. TCRdb itself ran the multiplex PCR reads through MiXCR, one entry per CDR3 protein. The sample lists 450,000 or so distinct CDR3 sequences, over 13% occurring once. The source material was blood. The receptor set was obtained from a woman younger than 45 with Graves' ophthalmopathy.

This clonotype was picked up many times. This chain connects TRBV9 to TRBJ2-7; D is tentatively TRBD1 or TRBD2 (5 bases each). CDR1 SGDLS and CDR2 YYNGEE come from the germline V gene. CDR3 size: 14 residues. Trimming took off 4 bases at V and 3 bases at J, with 14 bases between the two ends. CDR3 sequence reads: CASSTGTEDYEQYF. CDR3 coding DNA: TGTGCCAGCAGCACTGGGACGGAGGACTACGAGCAGTACTTC.

This clonotype was recorded many times. The chain links TRBV6-2 or TRBV6-3 to TRBJ1-5; 8 nucleotides match TRBD1. V was clipped by 4 bases and J by 7 bases; unmatched bases: 6. The CDR3 contains 14 residues. CDR1 is MNHEY and CDR2 is SVGEGT in the germline V gene. The CDR3 here is CASSSQGAQQPQHF. Here the CDR3 DNA reads TGTGCCAGCAGTTCTCAGGGGGCTCAGCAGCCCCAGCATTTT.

This clonotype occurred many times. The rearrangement uses TRBV12-3 or TRBV12-4 and TRBJ1-5, with D perhaps matching TRBD1 (6 bases). The CDR3 consists of 14 residues. With 0 bases removed from V and 8 bases from J, the gap between germline ends came to 11 bases. CDR3 DNA sequence: TGTGCCAGCAGTTTAGCAGGGGGTATGAAGCCCCAGCATTTT. Protein product: CASSLAGGMKPQHF.

This clonotype was seen only a few times. Relative to the germline gene, one junction end is altered; a read error may explain this. This chain joins TRBV5-6 and TRBJ2-7, with D perhaps matching TRBD2 (6 bases). Germline-derived CDR1 and CDR2 are SGHDT and YYEEEE. The CDR3 runs to 14 residues. The CDR3, as DNA: TGTGCCAGCAGATTGGCGGAGGGGCCTTACGAGCAGTACTTC. Amino acid sequence: CASRLAEGPYEQYF.

This clonotype was observed at least ten times. This rearrangement joins TRBV2 to TRBJ2-7; D possibly corresponds to TRBD2 (6 bases). V was cut by 4 bases and J by 8 bases, with 12 bases left in between. This CDR3 spans 12 amino acids. CDR1 is SNHLY, CDR2 FYNNEI, per germline. CDR3 protein: CASSGAGKKQYF. CDR3 in DNA: TGTGCCAGCAGTGGGGCGGGGAAAAAGCAGTACTTC.

This clonotype was counted many times. This sequence joins TRBV12-3 or TRBV12-4 and TRBJ1-1; TRBD1 is a possible D gene (5 bases). The CDR3 has 16 amino acids. Between the trimmed V and J ends, which lost 3 bases and 4 bases, there was a span of 18 bases. CDR3 sequence (DNA): TGTGCCAGCAGTTTCACCCCCGGGACCCCTCCCACTGAAGCTTTCTTT. Its translation: CASSFTPGTPPTEAFF.

This clonotype was detected ten times or more. V usage is TRBV24-1 and J usage is TRBJ1-2, with D uncertain. Germline CDR1 KGHDR, CDR2 SFDVKD. V was cut by 4 bases and J by 4 bases, with 18 bases left in between. The CDR3 contains 16 residues. The CDR3 sequence: CATSDPDTFSFYGYTF. CDR3 DNA sequence: TGTGCCACCAGTGACCCCGACACCTTTTCCTTCTATGGCTACACCTTC.

In its sample, this clonotype was seen many times. The V gene is TRBV5-1, the J gene TRBJ2-5; 9 bases are a match to TRBD1. The CDR3 contains 15 residues. Per germline, CDR1 SGHRS and CDR2 YFSETQ. The trim removed 3 bases at V and 5 bases at J, leaving 8 bases unmatched. In DNA form, the CDR3 reads TGCGCCAGCAGCTGGGGACAGGGAGGTACCGAGACCCAGTACTTC. This translates into CASSWGQGGTETQYF.

The genes are TRBV28 and TRBJ1-1; 8 bases are a match to TRBD1. V trimming: 8 bases; J trimming: 1 base; junction bases outside the gene matches: 9. The CDR3 sequence is 15 residues long. Looked up from germline, CDR1 is MDHEN and CDR2 is SYDVKM. CDR3 coding DNA: TGTGCCAGCGACCTAGCAGGGGGCAAGAACACTGAAGCTTTCTTT. Protein product: CASDLAGGKNTEAFF.

The table lists this clonotype with many counts. The chain links TRBV19 to TRBJ1-2; D is ambiguous. The germline V and J ends were trimmed by 3 bases and 2 bases, with 10 bases remaining between them. Per the germline V gene, CDR1 is LNHDA and CDR2 is SQIVND (reference sequence). The CDR3 loop spans 14 amino acids. The CDR3 sequence: CASSIGHLNYGYTF. The CDR3, as DNA: TGTGCCAGTAGTATTGGGCACTTGAACTATGGCTACACCTTC.

This clonotype has at least ten counts. The chain's CDR3 is CASSFFRQGAYEQYF. The CDR3 coding sequence is TGTGCCAGCAGTTTTTTCCGGCAGGGGGCCTACGAGCAGTACTTC. V is TRBV28 and J is TRBJ2-7; 7 bases are shared with TRBD1. The V gene end was trimmed by 3 bases and the J gene end by 2 bases; junction bases not matched to a gene: 7. The CDR3 consists of 15 residues. The germline gives CDR1 MDHEN, CDR2 SYDVKM.

This chain connects TRBV2 to TRBJ2-5, with 9 nucleotides matching TRBD2. Germline trimming cut 1 base from V and 5 bases from J; bases unmatched to any gene: 8. The CDR3 covers 16 residues. The V gene's germline CDR1 is SNHLY and CDR2 FYNNEI. In DNA form, the CDR3 reads TGTGCCAGCAGTGAAGGGTTAATCGCGGGGGGGGAGACCCAGTACTTC. Protein product: CASSEGLIAGGETQYF.

This clonotype has ten or more counts. This rearrangement joins TRBV28 to TRBJ2-7; TRBD2 aligns across 11 bases. The CDR3 runs 19 residues. CDR1 MDHEN and CDR2 SYDVKM come from the germline V gene. The V and J ends lost 4 bases and 2 bases, in that order; junction bases with no gene match: 16. CDR3 DNA: TGTGCCAGCAGTTCTCCCCGGCGAAGGACTAGCGGGTTTCCCTACGAGCAGTACTTC. Translation: CASSSPRRRTSGFPYEQYF.

The table lists this clonotype with many counts. This chain uses TRBV9 with TRBJ2-7; 9 bases match TRBD1. Germline loops: CDR1 SGDLS, CDR2 YYNGEE. J gave up 4 bases and V 4 bases, and 9 bases lay outside the gene matches. This CDR3 has 15 residues. The CDR3 bases are TGTGCCAGCAGCACCGGGACAGGGTGGGGGTACGAGCAGTACTTC. This gives the protein CASSTGTGWGYEQYF.

This clonotype was seen a handful of times. This chain uses TRBV28 with TRBJ1-1; D unclear. Germline loops: CDR1 MDHEN, CDR2 SYDVKM. Trimming removed 4 bases from V and 5 bases from J, with 17 bases in between. The CDR3 extends over 15 amino acids. The CDR3 spells CASSYPGIGGTEAFF. The CDR3 DNA reads TGTGCCAGCAGTTACCCTGGGATAGGAGGGACTGAAGCTTTCTTT. Combining the CDR3 with reference TRBV28 and TRBJ1-1 gives the whole variable domain DVKVTQSSRYLVKRTGEKVFLECVQDMDHENMFWYRQDPGLGLRLIYFSYDVKMKEKGDIPEGYSVSREKKERFSLILESASTNQTSMYLCASSYPGIGGTEAFFGQGTRLTVV.

Of note for this clonotype: A clone one base away is much larger, so this may be a read error. In this CDR3 the conserved last residue, phenylalanine or tryptophan, is missing, so a read error is likely. The V and J genes are TRBV6-1 and TRBJ2-2; possible D gene TRBD1, 5 bases. The CDR3 loop spans 13 amino acids. Germline V gene sequence: CDR1 MNHNS, CDR2 SASEGT. CDR3 bases: TGTGCCAGCACTGAAGGGGAAGCCGGGGAGCTGTTTTCT. Translating it yields CASTEGEAGELFS.

This clonotype came up many times. This chain connects TRBV24-1 to TRBJ2-2, with D unresolved. The CDR3 totals 14 residues. Between the trimmed V and J ends, which lost 3 bases and 0 bases, there was a span of 4 bases. Germline values: CDR1 KGHDR, CDR2 SFDVKD. The CDR3 loop is CATSDGPNTGELFF. The CDR3 DNA sequence: TGTGCCACCAGTGATGGGCCGAACACCGGGGAGCTGTTTTTT.

This clonotype was detected a few times. The V and J genes are TRBV13 and TRBJ1-2, with 11 bases lining up with TRBD1. Germline V gene data show CDR1 as PRHDT and CDR2 as FYEKMQ (reference sequence). Trimming at V came to 4 bases and at J to 7 bases, leaving 5 bases not matched to a gene. The CDR3 spans 14 residues. As DNA, the CDR3 is TGTGCCAGCAGCTCGGACAGGGGGCCATTTGGCTACACCTTC. Its protein product is CASSSDRGPFGYTF.

The chain recombines TRBV7-9 with TRBJ2-5; TRBD1 matches at 7 bases. The CDR3 sequence is 15 residues long. CDR1 SEHNR and CDR2 FQNEAQ come from the germline V gene (reference sequence). V dropped 5 bases and J dropped 1; count of bases not matched to a gene: 7. In DNA form, the CDR3 reads TGTGCCAGCAGCCCCGGACAGGCCTTCCAAGAGACCCAGTACTTC. It codes for CASSPGQAFQETQYF.

This clonotype occurred many times. This rearrangement joins TRBV20-1 to TRBJ1-6, with D perhaps TRBD1 (6 bases). The CDR3 runs 14 residues. CDR1 is DFQATT, CDR2 SNEGSKA, per germline (reference sequence). Between the trimmed V and J ends, which lost 1 base and 7 bases, there was a span of 11 bases. The CDR3 sequence: CSARGTGRNSPLHF. In DNA, the CDR3 is TGCAGTGCTAGAGGAACAGGGAGGAATTCACCCCTCCACTTT.

A word on this clonotype: This may arise from a read error, as a much more abundant clone is one base away. The conserved final phenylalanine or tryptophan is absent from the CDR3, which likely points to a read error. The chain carries TRBV5-1 and TRBJ1-5, with a possible D match to TRBD1 (5 bases). The CDR3 spans 14 residues. CDR1 is SGHRS and CDR2 is YFSETQ in the germline V gene. The V end lost 4 bases, the J end lost 7 bases, and 15 bases lay between the germline ends. The CDR3 loop reads CASSPARDGQPQHL. The CDR3 DNA is TGCGCCAGCAGCCCCGCCAGGGACGGGCAGCCCCAGCATTTG.

In this sample, this clonotype turned up a few times. The chain carries TRBV20-1 and TRBJ1-5; the D gene is possibly TRBD1 (6 bases). This CDR3 is 15 amino acids long. V was shortened by 1 base and J by 9 bases, with 19 bases between the two germline ends. Germline CDR1 and CDR2: DFQATT and SNEGSKA (reference sequence). The CDR3 reads CSARGWSGAESPQHF. The CDR3 DNA reads as TGCAGTGCTAGAGGGTGGTCAGGGGCAGAATCGCCCCAGCATTTT.

This clonotype was picked up many times. V is TRBV6-5 and J is TRBJ1-2, with 9 bases identical to TRBD1. Germline V gene lookup returns CDR1 MNHEY and CDR2 SVGAGI. The CDR3 spans 13 residues. V lost 9 bases and J lost 6; bases outside the gene matches: 8. CDR3 bases: TGTGCCAGTGGGAGACAGGGGGTACATGGCTACACCTTC. Translation gives CASGRQGVHGYTF.

This clonotype occurred many times. The chain carries TRBV20-1 and TRBJ2-7; 8 positions agree with TRBD2. V lost 3 bases to trimming and J lost 6 bases; unmatched junction nucleotides: 13. The CDR3 covers 15 residues. Germline V lookup: CDR1 DFQATT, CDR2 SNEGSKA (reference sequence). CDR3 sequence: CSARAEAGEVAEQYF. The CDR3 DNA reads as TGCAGTGCTAGGGCCGAAGCGGGAGAGGTTGCCGAGCAGTACTTC.

Many counts were recorded for this clonotype. The chain joins TRBV9 to TRBJ1-1; D is undetermined. This CDR3 spans 15 amino acids. The V gene's germline CDR1 is SGDLS and CDR2 YYNGEE. V was shortened by 4 bases and J by 1 base, with 14 bases between the two germline ends. This chain's CDR3 is CASSPTVMKNTEAFF. Written as DNA, the CDR3 is TGTGCCAGCAGCCCGACCGTCATGAAGAACACTGAAGCTTTCTTT.

There are many counts of this clonotype. The genes are TRBV20-1 and TRBJ2-2, with 12 positions matching TRBD2. From germline, CDR1 is DFQATT and CDR2 SNEGSKA (reference sequence). V was pared by 1 base and J by 6 bases, with 3 bases of the junction left unmatched. The CDR3 loop spans 15 amino acids. CDR3 sequence: CSARASGRGSGELFF. CDR3 in DNA: TGCAGTGCTAGAGCTAGCGGGAGGGGCTCCGGGGAGCTGTTTTTT.

This clonotype has ten or more counts. This chain connects TRBV7-9 to TRBJ1-2, with 7 positions matching TRBD1. V was clipped by 6 bases and J by 4 bases; unmatched bases: 8. The germline gives CDR1 SEHNR, CDR2 FQNEAQ (reference sequence). The CDR3 contains 14 residues. This chain's CDR3 is CASSLPTGSYGYTF. The CDR3 nucleotides read TGTGCCAGCAGTCTCCCGACAGGGAGCTATGGCTACACCTTC.